This T cell receptor (beta chain) is drawn from a study of blood T cell repertoires in COVID-19. Study details: The analysed material was cDNA or gDNA that came from T cells, B-cell-depleted T cells, or PBMCs.

The CDR3 runs to 15 residues. Germline V gene data show CDR1 as LNHDA and CDR2 as SQIVND (reference sequence). Trimming stripped 7 bases from V and 4 bases from J, with 17 bases between. In the authors' workflow: Quantification of nucleated cells was approximated via reference gene primer amplification. This table comes from immunoSEQ multiplex PCR, and its TCRdb copy is limited to in-frame clones, with some not included. V, J and clone size are those of that table, while D and trimming were read from the DNA. The sample consists of 380,000 or so clones, roughly 90% of them appearing once. Sequenced sample: peripheral blood. This TCR derives from a man aged 40-55 years with acute or convalescent COVID-19. The rearrangement uses TRBV19 and TRBJ1-5; D unclear. CDR3 coding DNA: TGTGCCAGTACTGCGGAGGTCGGGGTTAATCAGCCCCAGCATTTT. Translating gives CASTAEVGVNQPQHF.